A selection of T cell receptor beta chains follows, all from one sample in a study of CD8 T cells in Susac syndrome. MiXCR, run by TCRdb on the immunoSEQ multiplex PCR reads, gives a single entry per CDR3 protein. The profile shows 120,000 or so distinct CDR3 sequences, 85% to 95% of them singletons. What was sequenced was CD4+ T cells from PBMCs. The origin of the receptors is a human donor with multiple sclerosis. The CDR3 runs from the conserved cysteine through the conserved F or W. A D gene is named only where the DNA matches it firmly. The size field is filled for only some rows; it gives once, few, many or a size class.

clone size,V gene,D gene,J gene,CDR3 protein,CDR3 DNA
.,TRBV3-1,.,TRBJ2-7,CASSQGPATQGEQYF,TGTGCCAGCAGCCAAGGACCAGCAACTCAGGGCGAGCAGTACTTC
.,TRBV18,.,TRBJ1-1,CASSPPGGRTEAFF,TGTGCCAGCTCACCACCGGGGGGTAGGACTGAAGCTTTCTTT
.,TRBV12-3/TRBV12-4,.,TRBJ1-5,CASSPSEPNQPQHF,TGTGCCAGCAGCCCTTCTGAGCCGAATCAGCCCCAGCATTTT
.,TRBV19,.,TRBJ1-1,CASSLQNSMNTEAFF,TGTGCCAGTAGTCTGCAGAACTCCATGAACACTGAAGCTTTCTTT
.,TRBV6-1,.,TRBJ1-2,CASSELRGAGGYTF,TGTGCCAGCAGTGAATTACGGGGGGCTGGAGGCTACACCTTC
.,TRBV27,TRBD1,TRBJ1-1,CASSASGKGAPEAFF,TGTGCCAGCAGTGCCTCAGGGAAGGGGGCCCCTGAAGCTTTCTTT
.,TRBV11-2,.,TRBJ1-3,CASSLARVANTIYF,TGTGCCAGCAGCTTAGCCAGGGTGGCGAACACCATATATTTT
once,TRBV28,TRBD1,TRBJ2-6,CASTDRDRSHSGANVLTF,TGTGCCAGCACCGACCGGGACAGGTCCCACTCTGGGGCCAACGTCCTGACTTTC
.,TRBV5-1,TRBD1,TRBJ2-3,CASSRDSDTDTQYF,TGCGCCAGCAGTCGGGACAGTGACACAGATACGCAGTATTTT
.,TRBV30,TRBD1,TRBJ2-5,CAGGQDQETQYF,TGTGCCGGGGGACAGGACCAAGAGACCCAGTACTTC
.,TRBV7-9,.,TRBJ1-3,CASSLAGADTIYF,TGTGCCAGCAGCTTAGCCGGGGCGGACACCATATATTTT
.,TRBV6-5,TRBD1,TRBJ1-2,CASSYRDRDYGYTF,TGTGCCAGCAGTTACCGGGACAGGGATTATGGCTACACCTTC
.,TRBV2,TRBD1,TRBJ1-1,CASSHRQGVNTEAFF,TGTGCCAGCAGCCACAGACAGGGGGTGAACACTGAAGCTTTCTTT
.,TRBV5-1,TRBD2,TRBJ2-5,CASSFRTSGGSQETQYF,TGCGCCAGCAGCTTCCGGACTAGCGGGGGGAGTCAAGAGACCCAGTACTTC
.,TRBV3-1,.,TRBJ2-5,CASSQGGPGVYQETQYF,TGTGCCAGCAGCCAAGGCGGGCCGGGGGTTTACCAAGAGACCCAGTACTTC
.,TRBV13,.,TRBJ1-2,CASSQERDYGYTF,TGTGCCAGCAGCCAAGAGAGGGACTATGGCTACACCTTC
.,TRBV6-5,.,TRBJ1-2,CASGRDGNYGYTF,TGTGCCAGCGGCCGGGACGGGAACTATGGCTACACCTTC
.,TRBV18,.,TRBJ2-1,CASSWGTAGYNEQFF,TGTGCCAGCTCATGGGGGACCGCAGGTTACAATGAGCAGTTCTTC
.,TRBV20-1,TRBD2,TRBJ2-5,CSADGLAGFEETQYF,TGCAGTGCTGATGGACTAGCGGGGTTCGAAGAGACCCAGTACTTC
.,TRBV19,.,TRBJ2-5,CASTARPQGQETQYF,TGTGCCAGTACTGCCCGCCCACAGGGACAAGAGACCCAGTACTTC
.,TRBV7-9,TRBD1,TRBJ1-1,CASSSTGAEAFF,TGTGCCAGCAGCTCCACAGGGGCGGAAGCTTTCTTT
.,TRBV5-1,.,TRBJ1-1,CASSLARGRETEAFF,TGCGCCAGCAGCTTGGCCCGGGGGCGGGAGACTGAAGCTTTCTTT
.,TRBV11-2,.,TRBJ1-1,CASSAEVTEAFF,TGTGCCAGCAGCGCCGAGGTCACTGAAGCTTTCTTT
.,TRBV30,.,TRBJ1-6,CAWKILGPLHF,TGTGCCTGGAAGATACTCGGGCCCCTCCACTTT
.,TRBV6-2/TRBV6-3,TRBD1,TRBJ2-7,CASSYRDRGYEQYF,TGTGCCAGCAGTTACCGGGACAGGGGTTACGAGCAGTACTTC
.,TRBV20-1,TRBD2,TRBJ2-3,CSAGEGSGASGTQYF,TGCAGTGCTGGGGAGGGTAGCGGGGCCTCGGGTACGCAGTATTTT
.,TRBV7-9,.,TRBJ1-2,CASSLVSNYYGYTF,TGTGCCAGCAGCTTGGTATCGAACTATTATGGCTACACCTTC
.,TRBV2,.,TRBJ1-1,CASTMNTEAFF,TGTGCCAGCACCATGAACACTGAAGCTTTCTTT
.,TRBV19,.,TRBJ1-2,CASSPGPTF,TGTGCCAGTAGTCCGGGTCCCACCTTC
.,TRBV12-3/TRBV12-4,.,TRBJ1-2,CASSFRTARGYTF,TGTGCCAGCAGTTTTCGGACCGCCCGAGGCTACACCTTC
once,TRBV10-1,TRBD2,TRBJ2-3,CASSASGLTDTQYF,TGCGCCAGCAGCGCTAGCGGACTCACAGATACGCAGTATTTT
.,TRBV28,.,TRBJ2-5,CASSLAQGGRRETQYF,TGTGCCAGCAGTTTGGCGCAGGGGGGGAGGAGGGAGACCCAGTACTTC
.,TRBV3-1,.,TRBJ2-7,CASSQGQGLYEQYF,TGTGCCAGCAGCCAAGGGCAGGGATTATACGAGCAGTACTTC